The source of this T cell receptor (beta chain) is a study of beta chain features in type 1 diabetes. Study results and limitations: When Type 1 diabetes patients were examined, their TCRB CDR3s proved moderately but significantly shorter in all four CD4+ subsets.

Note on this clone: The antigen remains undetermined.

This CDR3 spans 19 amino acids. Germline loops: CDR1 SGHDN, CDR2 FVKESK. Germline trimming cut 3 bases from V and 1 base from J; bases unmatched to any gene: 14. Expressed TCRB transcripts were sequenced after all isolated RNA was converted to cDNA. TCRdb's table, derived via immunoSEQ multiplex PCR, lists solely in-frame clones and lacks some. The sample records 310,000 or so clones, roughly 8.8% being singletons. The sequenced sample was central memory CD4+ T cells from blood. The gene calls are TRBV14 and TRBJ1-1; TRBD1 matches 10 bases. This receptor was identified in a young man with type 1 diabetes. CDR3 nucleotide sequence: TGTGCCAGCAGCCAGAAACGAACGAGGGACAGGGGTCGGAACACTGAAGCTTTCTTT. It translates to CASSQKRTRDRGRNTEAFF.